The 24 T cell receptor beta chains in this list originate from one sample, sequenced in a study of identical twins. One entry per CDR3 protein results from TCRdb running MiXCR on the 5' RACE reads. The profile shows around 300,000 distinct CDR3 sequences, 6.5% to 9.5% of them singletons. This sample was also put to use in a study of yellow fever vaccine responses in identical twins.

What was sequenced was memory (CD45RO+) T cells sorted from blood. These receptors came from a young woman in good health.

The V call is TRBV19, the J call TRBJ2-4; the match to TRBD1 covers 8 bases. J was trimmed by 8 bases and V by 3 bases; bases with no gene match: 3. The CDR3 spans 13 residues. In germline, CDR1 is LNHDA, CDR2 SQIVND (reference sequence). The CDR3 loop is CASSIDRGDIQYF. CDR3 in DNA: TGTGCCAGTAGTATCGACAGGGGCGACATTCAGTACTTC.

The V and J genes are TRBV3-1 and TRBJ2-3; TRBD2 matches 8 bases. Germline lookup yields CDR1 LGHDT and CDR2 YNNKEL (reference sequence). V dropped 4 bases and J dropped 5; count of bases not matched to a gene: 8. This CDR3 region has 15 residues. CDR3 DNA sequence: TGTGCCAGCAGCCCCTTAGCGGGGATGCGAGATACGCAGTATTTT. Protein product: CASSPLAGMRDTQYF.

This clonotype was recorded many times. V is TRBV12-3 or TRBV12-4 and J is TRBJ1-1; TRBD1 matches at 7 bases. V lost 10 bases, J lost 0 bases, and 8 bases stayed unmatched. CDR3 length equals 14 residues. Written as DNA, the CDR3 is TGTGCCACCGGGGGGGGACAGATGAACACTGAAGCTTTCTTT. Protein sequence: CATGGGQMNTEAFF.

The gene calls are TRBV7-2 and TRBJ1-1, with no clear D. Germline CDR1 reads SGHTA; CDR2 reads FQGNSA. Trimming removed 2 bases at V and 7 bases at J, with 8 bases between. The CDR3 spans 12 residues. For the CDR3, the DNA is TGTGCCAGCAGCTTATTGGTCGGTGAAGCTTTCTTT. This codes for CASSLLVGEAFF.

The chain recombines TRBV28 with TRBJ2-7; 7 nucleotides line up with TRBD2. The trim removed 5 bases at V and 3 bases at J, leaving 7 bases unmatched. Germline V gives CDR1 MDHEN, CDR2 SYDVKM. This CDR3 spans 14 amino acids. The CDR3 DNA is TGTGCCAGCAGTGGAGGGACTATCTACTACGAGCAGTACTTC. It translates to CASSGGTIYYEQYF.

This clonotype was counted a few times. The chain employs TRBV5-5 and TRBJ2-1; the D gene is possibly TRBD2 (5 bases). CDR1 is SGHKS, CDR2 YYEKEE, per germline (reference sequence). The CDR3 sequence is 15 residues long. V lost 6 bases and J lost 2, with 15 bases in between. CDR3 sequence: CASKSRTEPYNEQFF. The CDR3 bases are TGTGCCAGCAAATCCAGGACTGAACCCTACAATGAGCAGTTCTTC.

This clonotype has more than one count but fewer than ten. The V and J genes are TRBV10-3 and TRBJ2-1, with D possibly being TRBD2 (5 bases). Germline V gene data show CDR1 as ENHRY and CDR2 as SYGVKD. Deletions cut 3 bases from V and 9 bases from J, with 9 bases between. The CDR3 is 12 amino acids. The CDR3 DNA sequence: TGTGCCATCAGTGACGCTGGGAGTGAGCAGTTCTTC. Encoded protein: CAISDAGSEQFF.

This clonotype was counted between two and nine times. CDR3 DNA sequence: TGTGCCAGCTCCCCCAACGGGGGCCCCTACGAGCAGTACTTC. The encoded protein is CASSPNGGPYEQYF. The chain is built from TRBV18 and TRBJ2-7; D may match TRBD1 or TRBD2 (6 bases each). V lost 6 bases and J lost 2, with 14 bases in between. Germline lookup yields CDR1 KGHSH and CDR2 LQKENI. This CDR3 comprises 14 residues.

The chain couples TRBV3-1 to TRBJ1-5; D is perhaps TRBD1 (5 bases). Germline V CDR1 and CDR2: LGHDT, YNNKEL (reference sequence). V shed 3 bases and J shed 3 bases, with 6 bases lying between them. The CDR3 is 13 residues long. CDR3 bases: TGTGCCAGCAGCCAGGGGCTCAATCAGCCCCAGCATTTT. Translated, it gives CASSQGLNQPQHF.

This chain connects TRBV7-3 to TRBJ2-1, with 10 nucleotides matching TRBD2. The CDR3 is 17 residues long. Trimming cost V 1 base and J 9 bases; bases outside gene matches: 12. Germline lookup yields CDR1 SGHTA and CDR2 FQGTGA. The CDR3 DNA reads as TGTGCCAGCAGCTTAAATGGGGGGGGACTAGCGCGGGGTGAGCAGTTCTTC. It specifies CASSLNGGGLARGEQFF.

The V and J genes are TRBV28 and TRBJ1-2; 9 positions match TRBD1. V dropped 6 bases and J dropped 8; count of bases not matched to a gene: 13. The CDR3 loop spans 15 amino acids. The V gene's germline CDR1 is MDHEN and CDR2 SYDVKM. In nucleotides, the CDR3 is TGTGCCAGCAGACCCGGGACAGGGCCCCGGGGAGGCTACACCTTC. Its translation: CASRPGTGPRGGYTF.

This sequence joins TRBV4-2 and TRBJ2-2; 9 nucleotides line up with TRBD1. CDR3 size: 18 residues. V was clipped by 0 bases and J by 1 base; unmatched bases: 6. Germline V gene lookup returns CDR1 LGHNA and CDR2 YNFKEQ. The CDR3 DNA sequence: TGTGCCAGCAGCCAAGAATCAGCGACAGGGGGGAACACCGGGGAGCTGTTTTTT. It yields the protein CASSQESATGGNTGELFF.

This clonotype has just a few counts. V gene TRBV5-6 combines with J gene TRBJ2-4; D possibly matches TRBD1 or TRBD2 (5 bases each). The V gene's germline CDR1 is SGHDT and CDR2 YYEEEE. V lost 0 bases to trimming and J lost 9 bases, with 10 bases between them. The CDR3 spans 13 residues. The CDR3: CASSLAGTRIQYF. The CDR3 region has the DNA TGTGCCAGCAGCTTGGCCGGGACCCGCATTCAGTACTTC.

This clonotype was seen a few times. The gene calls are TRBV5-5 and TRBJ2-4; D perhaps matches TRBD2 (6 bases). CDR1 and CDR2 from the germline V gene are SGHKS and YYEKEE (reference sequence). The CDR3 extends over 15 amino acids. Trimming cost V 4 bases and J 6 bases, with 17 bases left between them. CDR3 DNA sequence: TGTGCCAGCAGCCCCATAGGAGGGTCCGGAAACATTCAGTACTTC. Translated: CASSPIGGSGNIQYF. Based on the CDR3 plus reference TRBV5-5 and TRBJ2-4, the full variable domain is DAGVTQSPTHLIKTRGQQVTLRCSPISGHKSVSWYQQVLGQGPQFIFQYYEKEERGRGNFPDRFSARQFPNYSSELNVNALLLGDSALYLCASSPIGGSGNIQYFGAGTRLSVL.

In this sample, this clonotype turned up many times. The chain is built from TRBV20-1 and TRBJ2-5, with 9 positions matching TRBD1. From germline, CDR1 is DFQATT and CDR2 SNEGSKA (reference sequence). CDR3 length: 13 residues. After removal of 5 bases from V and 2 bases from J, the junction contained 3 bases not matched to a gene. The CDR3 sequence: CSAGGQGQETQYF. CDR3 DNA sequence: TGCAGTGCTGGAGGACAGGGGCAAGAGACCCAGTACTTC.

This clonotype occurred many times. The rearrangement links TRBV12-3 or TRBV12-4 to TRBJ2-1, with a weak D call TRBD1 (5 bases). V shed 6 bases and J shed 7 bases, with 16 bases lying between them. The CDR3 is 14 amino acids. As DNA, the CDR3 is TGTGCCAGCAGCTCATCGGCAGGGCGGAATGAGCAGTTCTTC. Translating gives CASSSSAGRNEQFF.

The J gene is TRBJ2-5, the V gene TRBV20-1; 13 bases align to TRBD2. The CDR3 contains 17 residues. Germline trimming cut 1 base from V and 1 base from J; bases unmatched to any gene: 6. CDR1 and CDR2 (germline): DFQATT, SNEGSKA (reference sequence). CDR3 DNA sequence: TGCAGTGCTAGAGGGGCACTAGCGGGAGGGCCCCAAGAGACCCAGTACTTC. As protein: CSARGALAGGPQETQYF.

The chain's CDR3 is CASSLGPGLAGGPSDTQYF. The CDR3 DNA reads TGTGCCAGCAGCTTAGGGCCGGGACTAGCGGGAGGGCCGTCAGATACGCAGTATTTT. The genes are TRBV5-4 and TRBJ2-3; 16 bases line up with TRBD2. The CDR3 runs 19 residues. Germline trimming cut 2 bases from V and 4 bases from J; bases unmatched to any gene: 10. Germline lookup yields CDR1 SGHNT and CDR2 YYREEE (reference sequence).

This clonotype was counted only a few times. The V call is TRBV20-1, the J call TRBJ2-7; D not resolved. The V gene lost 0 bases and the J gene lost 2 bases, with 8 bases spanning the gap. Germline CDR1 is DFQATT and CDR2 is SNEGSKA (reference sequence). The length of the CDR3 is 13 residues. The CDR3: CSAREPRAYEQYF. The CDR3 coding sequence is TGCAGTGCTAGAGAGCCTCGGGCCTACGAGCAGTACTTC.

The chain carries TRBV2 and TRBJ1-1; D unclear. V was pared by 1 base and J by 12 bases, with 12 bases between. Germline lookup yields CDR1 SNHLY and CDR2 FYNNEI. The CDR3 length is 12 residues. CDR3 DNA: TGTGCCAGCAGTGAAGGTGAACAAAGAACTTTCTTT. This encodes CASSEGEQRTFF. The whole variable domain, filled in from reference TRBV2 and TRBJ1-1, reads EPEVTQTPSHQVTQMGQEVILRCVPISNHLYFYWYRQILGQKVEFLVSFYNNEISEKSEIFDDQFSVERPDGSNFTLKIRSTKLEDSAMYFCASSEGEQRTFFGQGTRLTVV.

This clonotype was observed at least ten times. The V gene is TRBV7-9, the J gene TRBJ1-2; TRBD1 matches 7 bases. V lost 2 bases to trimming and J lost 4 bases; unmatched junction nucleotides: 7. There are 15 residues in the CDR3. The V gene's germline CDR1 is SEHNR and CDR2 FQNEAQ (reference sequence). CDR3 loop: CASSLPGQDSYGYTF. For the CDR3, the DNA is TGTGCCAGCAGCTTACCCGGACAGGATAGCTATGGCTACACCTTC.

There are many counts of this clonotype. The chain uses TRBV25-1 and TRBJ1-1; 12 bases align to TRBD1. The CDR3 is 13 amino acids. Trimming took 3 bases from V and 11 from J; bases not matched to a gene: 4. The germline V gene encodes CDR1 MGHDK and CDR2 SYGVNS. The CDR3 nucleotides read TGTGCCAGCAGTGATCGGGACAGGGGGCATGCTTTCTTT. Translation gives CASSDRDRGHAFF.

This clonotype has at least ten counts. The V gene is TRBV29-1, the J gene TRBJ1-1, with TRBD1 matching over 7 bases. Germline CDR1 is SQVTM and CDR2 is ANQGSEA. With V trimmed by 5 bases and J by 7 bases, 7 bases remained unmatched. This CDR3 contains 12 residues. The CDR3 bases are TGCAGCGTTACACAGGGGAGGGATGAAGCTTTCTTT. It specifies CSVTQGRDEAFF.

This clonotype was detected a few times. This sequence joins TRBV24-1 and TRBJ2-1; 10 bases are a match to TRBD1. This CDR3 spans 15 amino acids. V gave up 4 bases and J gave up 3 bases; unmatched junction bases: 2. CDR1 KGHDR and CDR2 SFDVKD come from the germline V gene. CDR3 protein: CATSDRDRGYNEQFF. The CDR3 DNA sequence: TGTGCCACCAGTGACCGGGACAGGGGCTACAATGAGCAGTTCTTC.